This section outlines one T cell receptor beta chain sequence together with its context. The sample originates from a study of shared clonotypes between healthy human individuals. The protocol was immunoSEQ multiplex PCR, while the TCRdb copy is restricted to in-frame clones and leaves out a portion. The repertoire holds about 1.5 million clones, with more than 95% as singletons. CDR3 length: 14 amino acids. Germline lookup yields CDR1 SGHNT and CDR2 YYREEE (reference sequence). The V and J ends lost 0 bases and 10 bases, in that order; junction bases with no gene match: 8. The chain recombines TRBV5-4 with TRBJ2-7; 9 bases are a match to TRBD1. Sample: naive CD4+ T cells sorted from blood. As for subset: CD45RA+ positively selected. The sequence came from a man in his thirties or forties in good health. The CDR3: CASSLGQGEVFQYF. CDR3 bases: TGTGCCAGCAGCTTGGGACAGGGGGAGGTATTCCAGTACTTC.